This T cell receptor (beta chain) was sequenced in a study of blood T cell repertoires in COVID-19. Study context: Spain, Italy and the United States supplied samples that represented acute and convalescent COVID-19. Sample material is recorded as cDNA or gDNA derived from T cells, B-cell-depleted T cells, or PBMCs.

V lost 4 bases to trimming and J lost 8 bases, with 18 bases between them. The CDR3 spans 15 residues. Germline assignment: CDR1 SGHRS and CDR2 YFSETQ. Original handling: From reference gene primer amplification, estimates of nucleated cell counts were derived. The protocol was immunoSEQ multiplex PCR, while the TCRdb copy is restricted to in-frame clones and leaves out a portion. The V and J calls and clone size come from that table; D and trimming were worked out from the DNA. In the table there are approximately 31,000 clones, approximately 89% of which are singletons. This sequence originates from a man aged 55 to 69 with acute or convalescent COVID-19. The source material was peripheral blood. V and J are TRBV5-1 and TRBJ1-4; D is possibly TRBD1 (5 bases). The CDR3 coding sequence is TGCGCCAGCAGCCTTGGACAATATAGTAACGAAAAACTGTTTTTT. Protein sequence: CASSLGQYSNEKLFF.